Described below is a single TCR beta chain sequence and its context. Its antigen is currently unknown. The sample is drawn from a study of neoadjuvant anti-PD-1 for oral cavity cancer. Looking at the study overall: Around day 43, patients without progression received a fourth nivolumab dose before surgery. Regarding the study as a whole: Treg/Th17 ratio rose with pretreatment blood and fell with post-treatment tumor TCRbeta clonality.

Method: immunoSEQ multiplex PCR; TCRdb's copy keeps in-frame clones and lacks some. The table has about 79,000 clones, about 83% seen once. The CDR3 sequence is 19 residues long. Sequences were derived from PBMCs, sampled before nivolumab (anti-PD-1) treatment. The receptor's source is a person between 40 and 80 years old with oral cavity squamous cell carcinoma. The chain links TRBV21-1 to TRBJ1-2; the table's D call, TRBD1, has no DNA check behind it. TRBV21-1 corresponds to a pseudogene. CDR3: CASSKEATHTGGACYGYTF. The CDR3 DNA reads as TGTGCCAGCAGCAAAGAAGCGACCCATACAGGGGGAGCTTGCTATGGCTACACCTTC.